This TCR beta chain was found in a study of PD-1 blockade in classical Hodgkin lymphoma. Data came from immunoSEQ multiplex PCR; TCRdb stores just in-frame clones and leaves some out. The table has roughly 50,000 clones, around 90% seen once. Looked up from germline, CDR1 is SSHAT and CDR2 is FNYEAQ (reference sequence). There are 14 residues in the CDR3. Points from the study as a whole: Healthy donors reportedly exceeded newly diagnosed patients in baseline TCR diversity. Whereas CD4+ TCR diversity had risen significantly by C4D1, CD8+ TCR diversity had not. The baseline diversity of complete responders showed similarity to that of newly diagnosed patients.

Time point indicated: cycle 4 day 1 (C4D1), after less than seven weeks of nivolumab. Each patient experienced a relapse that followed autologous stem cell transplantation, and brentuximab vedotin exposure varied. Classifying best responses yielded complete response, partial response or progressive disease. Of note for this clone: The antigen remains undetermined. A junction boundary mismatches the germline segment, possibly from a read error.

The source material was peripheral blood mononuclear cells (PBMCs), sampled before the fourth cycle of nivolumab. The receptor's source is a human donor with classical Hodgkin lymphoma. The chain couples TRBV7-7 to TRBJ2-3; 8 positions agree with TRBD2. The CDR3 DNA is TGTGCTAGCACCCGGACTAGCCGCACAGATACGCAGTATTTT. Translating gives CASTRTSRTDTQYF.